This TCR beta chain came from a study of blood T cell repertoires in COVID-19. On the study more broadly: The United States, Italy and Spain were the sources of the acute and convalescent COVID-19 samples. Sources were T cells, B-cell-depleted T cells, or PBMCs; the material itself was cDNA or gDNA.

Original methodology: Cell counts per sample came from amplifying reference gene primers. Measured with immunoSEQ multiplex PCR; TCRdb has only the in-frame clones, and not every one. V, J and clone size reflect that table, while D and trimming were determined from the DNA. The sample has about 60,000 clones, around 89% seen once; the top ten hold 1.2% to 1.5%. V was shortened by 5 bases and J by 2 bases, with 17 bases between the two germline ends. This CDR3 spans 15 amino acids. Germline V lookup: CDR1 SGHTS, CDR2 YDEGEE. Specimen: peripheral blood. The TCR comes from a man in his sixties with acute or convalescent COVID-19. The gene calls are TRBV5-8 and TRBJ2-7, with no clear D. In DNA, the CDR3 is TGTGCCAGCAGTTCCGGGTCGAATACACCCTACGAGCAGTACTTC. This encodes CASSSGSNTPYEQYF. The variable domain in full, with the rest retrieved from reference TRBV5-8 and TRBJ2-7, is EAGVTQSPTHLIKTRGQQATLRCSPISGHTSVYWYQQALGLGLQFLLWYDEGEERNRGNFPPRFSGRQFPNYSSELNVNALELEDSALYLCASSSGSNTPYEQYFGPGTRLTVT.